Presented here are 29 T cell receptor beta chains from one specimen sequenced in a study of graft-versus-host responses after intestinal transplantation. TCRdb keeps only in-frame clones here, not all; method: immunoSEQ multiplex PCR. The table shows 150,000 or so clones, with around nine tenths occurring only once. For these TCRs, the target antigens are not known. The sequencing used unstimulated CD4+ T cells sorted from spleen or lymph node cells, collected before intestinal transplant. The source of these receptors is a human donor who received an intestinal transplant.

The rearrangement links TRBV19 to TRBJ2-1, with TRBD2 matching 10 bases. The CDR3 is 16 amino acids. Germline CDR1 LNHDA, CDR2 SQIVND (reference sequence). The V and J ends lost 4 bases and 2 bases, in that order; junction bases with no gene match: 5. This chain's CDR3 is CASSTQTSGAYNEQFF. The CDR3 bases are TGTGCCAGTAGTACCCAAACTAGCGGGGCCTACAATGAGCAGTTCTTC.

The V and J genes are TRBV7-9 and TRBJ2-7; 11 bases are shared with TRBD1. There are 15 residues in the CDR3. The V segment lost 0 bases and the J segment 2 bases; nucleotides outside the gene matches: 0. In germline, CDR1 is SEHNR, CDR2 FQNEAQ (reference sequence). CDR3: CASSLADRGPYEQYF. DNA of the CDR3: TGTGCCAGCAGCTTAGCGGACAGGGGGCCCTACGAGCAGTACTTC.

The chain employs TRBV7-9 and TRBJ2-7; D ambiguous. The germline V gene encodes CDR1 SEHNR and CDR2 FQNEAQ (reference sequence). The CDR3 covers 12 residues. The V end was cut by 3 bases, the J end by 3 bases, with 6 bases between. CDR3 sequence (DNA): TGTGCCAGCAGCTTGCCCGGCTACGAGCAGTACTTC. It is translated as CASSLPGYEQYF.

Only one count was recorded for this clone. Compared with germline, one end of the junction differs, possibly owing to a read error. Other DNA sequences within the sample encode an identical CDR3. CDR3 bases: TGTGCCATCAGGTGGACAGGGAGCTCCGACGAGCAATACTTC. Amino acids: CAIRWTGSSDEQYF. This chain uses TRBV10-3 with TRBJ2-7; TRBD1 matches 8 bases. CDR3 length equals 14 residues. CDR1 ENHRY and CDR2 SYGVKD come from the germline V gene.

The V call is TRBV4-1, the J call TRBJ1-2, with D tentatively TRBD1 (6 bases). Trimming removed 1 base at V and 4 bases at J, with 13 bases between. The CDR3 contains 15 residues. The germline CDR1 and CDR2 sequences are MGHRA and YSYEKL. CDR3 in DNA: TGCGCCAGCAGCCAAGTGGGGGCGGGGCTCTATGGCTACACCTTC. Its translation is CASSQVGAGLYGYTF.

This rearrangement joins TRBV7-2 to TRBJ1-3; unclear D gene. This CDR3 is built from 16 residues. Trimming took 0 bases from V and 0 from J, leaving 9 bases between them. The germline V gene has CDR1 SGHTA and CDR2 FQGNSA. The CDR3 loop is CASSLAGMLSGNTIYF. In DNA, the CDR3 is TGTGCCAGCAGCTTAGCGGGAATGCTCTCTGGAAACACCATATATTTT.

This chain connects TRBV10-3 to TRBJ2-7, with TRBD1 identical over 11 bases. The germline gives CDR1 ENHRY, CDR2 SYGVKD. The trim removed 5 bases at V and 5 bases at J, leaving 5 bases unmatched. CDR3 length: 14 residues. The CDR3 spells CAISTRDRGDEQYF. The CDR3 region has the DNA TGTGCCATCAGTACCCGGGACAGGGGGGACGAGCAGTACTTC.

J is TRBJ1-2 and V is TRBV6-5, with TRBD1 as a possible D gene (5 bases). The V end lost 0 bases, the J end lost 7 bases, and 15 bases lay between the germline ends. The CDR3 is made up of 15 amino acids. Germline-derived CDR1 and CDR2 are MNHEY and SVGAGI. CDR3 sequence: CASSYSRQRWTGYTF. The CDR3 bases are TGTGCCAGCAGTTACTCTAGACAGCGATGGACTGGCTACACCTTC.

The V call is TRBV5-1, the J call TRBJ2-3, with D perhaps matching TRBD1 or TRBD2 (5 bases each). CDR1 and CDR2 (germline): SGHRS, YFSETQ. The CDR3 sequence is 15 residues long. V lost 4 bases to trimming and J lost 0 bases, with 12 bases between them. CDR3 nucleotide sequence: TGCGCCAGCAGCCTGGTCGGGGCTAGCACAGATACGCAGTATTTT. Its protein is CASSLVGASTDTQYF.

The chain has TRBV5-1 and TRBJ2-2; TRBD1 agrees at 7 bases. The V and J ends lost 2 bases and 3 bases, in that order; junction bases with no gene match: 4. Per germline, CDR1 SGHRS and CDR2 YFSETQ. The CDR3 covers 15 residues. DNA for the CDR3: TGCGCCAGCAGCTTAGGGGACAGCGACACCGGGGAGCTGTTTTTT. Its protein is CASSLGDSDTGELFF.

The CDR3 DNA follows: TGCAGTGCTAGACAGTCCTACGAGCAGTACTTC. Translated: CSARQSYEQYF. The gene calls are TRBV20-1 and TRBJ2-7; D is unresolved. In germline, CDR1 is DFQATT, CDR2 SNEGSKA (reference sequence). CDR3 size: 11 residues. V was clipped by 2 bases and J by 1 base, with 3 bases between them.

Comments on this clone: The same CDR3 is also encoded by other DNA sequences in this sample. CDR3 sequence (DNA): TGTGCCAGCTCACCGATCGGTCTAGCGGGAGCAACGGGGGGGGAGCAGTACTTC. It specifies CASSPIGLAGATGGEQYF. The chain couples TRBV18 to TRBJ2-7; 10 bases are a match to TRBD2. The CDR3 sequence is 18 residues long. Germline CDR1 is KGHSH and CDR2 is LQKENI. V lost 3 bases and J lost 7; bases outside the gene matches: 18.

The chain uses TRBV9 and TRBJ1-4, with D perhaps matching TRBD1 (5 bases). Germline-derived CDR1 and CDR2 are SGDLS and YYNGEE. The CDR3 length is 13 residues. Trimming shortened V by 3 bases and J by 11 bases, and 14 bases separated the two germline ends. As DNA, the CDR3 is TGTGCCAGCAGCGCCGGGACGACCAAGAAACTGTTTTTT. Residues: CASSAGTTKKLFF.

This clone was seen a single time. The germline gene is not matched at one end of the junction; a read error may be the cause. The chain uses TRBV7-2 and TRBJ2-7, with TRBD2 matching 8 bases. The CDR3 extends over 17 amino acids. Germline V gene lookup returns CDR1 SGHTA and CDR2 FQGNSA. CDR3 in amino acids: CASSLGPSGYTSYEQHF. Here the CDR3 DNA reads TGTGCCAGCAGCTTAGGTCCTAGCGGGTATACTTCCTACGAGCAGCACTTC.

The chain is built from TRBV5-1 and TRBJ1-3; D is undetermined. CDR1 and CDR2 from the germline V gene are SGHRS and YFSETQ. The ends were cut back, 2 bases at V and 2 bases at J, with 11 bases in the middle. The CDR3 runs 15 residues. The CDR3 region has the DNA TGCGCCAGCAGCTTCGACGGTTCGACTGGAAACACCATATATTTT. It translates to CASSFDGSTGNTIYF.

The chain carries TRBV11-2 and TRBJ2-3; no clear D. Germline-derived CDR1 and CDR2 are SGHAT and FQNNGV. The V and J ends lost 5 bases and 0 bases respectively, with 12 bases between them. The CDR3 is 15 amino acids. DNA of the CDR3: TGTGCCAGCAGCCGTACGATGACTAGCACAGATACGCAGTATTTT. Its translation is CASSRTMTSTDTQYF.

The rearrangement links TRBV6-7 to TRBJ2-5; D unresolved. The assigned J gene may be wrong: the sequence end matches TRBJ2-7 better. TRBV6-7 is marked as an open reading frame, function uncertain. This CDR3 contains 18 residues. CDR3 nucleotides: TGTGCCAGCAGTTACTCGATTGTAGACGGCTCTTCGTGTTACGAGCAGTACTTC. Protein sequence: CASSYSIVDGSSCYEQYF.

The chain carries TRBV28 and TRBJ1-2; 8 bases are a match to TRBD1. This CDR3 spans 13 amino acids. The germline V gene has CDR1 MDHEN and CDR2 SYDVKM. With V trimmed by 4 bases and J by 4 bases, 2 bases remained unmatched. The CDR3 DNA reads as TGTGCCAGCAGTTGGACAGGGTCCTATGGCTACACCTTC. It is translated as CASSWTGSYGYTF.

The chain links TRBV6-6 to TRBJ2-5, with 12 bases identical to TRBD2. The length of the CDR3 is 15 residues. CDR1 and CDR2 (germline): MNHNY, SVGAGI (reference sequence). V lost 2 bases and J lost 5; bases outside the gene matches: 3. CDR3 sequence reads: CASSYLGTSGETQYF. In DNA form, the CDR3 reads TGTGCCAGCAGTTACCTAGGGACTAGCGGGGAGACCCAGTACTTC.

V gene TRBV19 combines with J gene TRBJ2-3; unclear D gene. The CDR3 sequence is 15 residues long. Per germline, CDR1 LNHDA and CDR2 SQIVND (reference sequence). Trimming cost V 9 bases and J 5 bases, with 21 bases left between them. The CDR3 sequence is CASAKSPVWGDTQYF. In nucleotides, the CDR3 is TGTGCCAGCGCTAAGTCCCCCGTTTGGGGAGATACGCAGTATTTT.

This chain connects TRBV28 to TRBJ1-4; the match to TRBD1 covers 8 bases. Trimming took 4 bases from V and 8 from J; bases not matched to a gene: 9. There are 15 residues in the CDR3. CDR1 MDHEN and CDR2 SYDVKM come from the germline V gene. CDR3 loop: CASSSRQGTLEKLFF. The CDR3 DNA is TGTGCCAGCAGTTCTCGACAGGGGACTTTAGAAAAACTGTTTTTT. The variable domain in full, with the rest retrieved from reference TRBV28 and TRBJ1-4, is DVKVTQSSRYLVKRTGEKVFLECVQDMDHENMFWYRQDPGLGLRLIYFSYDVKMKEKGDIPEGYSVSREKKERFSLILESASTNQTSMYLCASSSRQGTLEKLFFGSGTQLSVL.

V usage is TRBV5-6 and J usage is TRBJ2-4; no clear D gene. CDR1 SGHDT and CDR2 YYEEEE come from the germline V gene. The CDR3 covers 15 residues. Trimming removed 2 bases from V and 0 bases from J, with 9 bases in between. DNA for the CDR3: TGTGCCAGCAGCTTTGTGACCGTAGCCAAAAACATTCAGTACTTC. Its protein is CASSFVTVAKNIQYF.

CDR3 sequence (DNA): TGTGCCAGCAGCTTAGATCTTCCTAGCGGGAGGGGCGGTGAGCAGTTCTTC. It codes for CASSLDLPSGRGGEQFF. The V and J genes are TRBV11-2 and TRBJ2-1; 12 nucleotides line up with TRBD2. In germline, CDR1 is SGHAT, CDR2 FQNNGV. V was pared by 0 bases and J by 9 bases, with 9 bases of the junction left unmatched. The CDR3 contains 17 residues. Full variable domain (rest looked up from reference TRBV11-2 and TRBJ2-1): EAGVAQSPRYKIIEKRQSVAFWCNPISGHATLYWYQQILGQGPKLLIQFQNNGVVDDSQLPKDRFSAERLKGVDSTLKIQPAKLEDSAVYLCASSLDLPSGRGGEQFFGPGTRLTVL.

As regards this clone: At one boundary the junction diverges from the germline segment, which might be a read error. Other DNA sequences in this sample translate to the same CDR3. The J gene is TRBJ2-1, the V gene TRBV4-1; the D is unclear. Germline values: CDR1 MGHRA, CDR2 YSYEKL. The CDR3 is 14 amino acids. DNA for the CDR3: TGCGCCAGCAGTCAAGAGGTCCTAATCGCTGAGCAGTTCTTC. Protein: CASSQEVLIAEQFF.

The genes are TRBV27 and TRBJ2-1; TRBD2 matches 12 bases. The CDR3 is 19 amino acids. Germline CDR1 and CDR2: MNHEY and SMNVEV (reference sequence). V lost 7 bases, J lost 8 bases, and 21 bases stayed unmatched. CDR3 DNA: TGTGCCAGCACCACATCCGCCCCCCACCGACTAGCGGGAGACCATGAGCAGTTCTTC. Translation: CASTTSAPHRLAGDHEQFF.

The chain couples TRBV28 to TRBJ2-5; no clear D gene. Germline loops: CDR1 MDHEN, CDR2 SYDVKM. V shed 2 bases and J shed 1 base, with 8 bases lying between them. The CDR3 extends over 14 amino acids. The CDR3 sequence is CASSLAVIQETQYF. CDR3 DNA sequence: TGTGCCAGCAGTTTAGCGGTGATCCAAGAGACCCAGTACTTC.

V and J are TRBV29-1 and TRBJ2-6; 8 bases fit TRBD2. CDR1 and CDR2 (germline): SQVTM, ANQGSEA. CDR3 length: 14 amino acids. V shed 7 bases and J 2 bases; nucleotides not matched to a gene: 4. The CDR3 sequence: CSARAGAGANVLTF. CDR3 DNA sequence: TGCAGCGCCCGAGCGGGGGCTGGGGCCAACGTCCTGACTTTC.

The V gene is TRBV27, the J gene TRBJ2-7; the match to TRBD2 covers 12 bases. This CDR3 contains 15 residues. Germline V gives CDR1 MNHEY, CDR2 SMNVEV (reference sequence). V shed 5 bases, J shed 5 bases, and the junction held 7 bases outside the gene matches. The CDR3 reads CASSPLAGGPHEQYF. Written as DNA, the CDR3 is TGTGCCAGCAGTCCCCTAGCGGGAGGGCCCCACGAGCAGTACTTC.

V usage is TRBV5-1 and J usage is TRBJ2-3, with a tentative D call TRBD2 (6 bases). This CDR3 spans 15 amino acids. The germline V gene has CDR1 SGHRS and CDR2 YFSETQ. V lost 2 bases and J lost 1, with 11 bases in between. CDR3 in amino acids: CASSFGDFGTDTQYF. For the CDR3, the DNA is TGCGCCAGCAGCTTTGGGGACTTTGGCACAGATACGCAGTATTTT.